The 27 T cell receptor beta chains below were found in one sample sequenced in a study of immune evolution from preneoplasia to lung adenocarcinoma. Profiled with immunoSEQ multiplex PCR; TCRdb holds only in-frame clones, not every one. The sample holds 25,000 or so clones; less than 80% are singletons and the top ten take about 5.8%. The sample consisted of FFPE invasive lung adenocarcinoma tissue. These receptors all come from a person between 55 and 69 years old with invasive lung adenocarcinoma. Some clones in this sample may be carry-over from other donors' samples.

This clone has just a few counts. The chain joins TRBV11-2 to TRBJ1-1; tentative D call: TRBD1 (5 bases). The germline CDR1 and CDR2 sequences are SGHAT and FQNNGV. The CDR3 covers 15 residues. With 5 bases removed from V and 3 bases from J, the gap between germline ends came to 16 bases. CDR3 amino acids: CASSKFQGPDTEAFF. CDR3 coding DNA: TGTGCCAGCAGCAAATTTCAGGGACCGGACACTGAAGCTTTCTTT.

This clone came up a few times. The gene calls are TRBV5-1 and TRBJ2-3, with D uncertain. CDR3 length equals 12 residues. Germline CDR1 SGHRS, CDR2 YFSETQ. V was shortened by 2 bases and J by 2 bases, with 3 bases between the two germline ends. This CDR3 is CASSFATDTQYF. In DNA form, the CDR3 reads TGCGCCAGCAGCTTCGCCACAGATACGCAGTATTTT.

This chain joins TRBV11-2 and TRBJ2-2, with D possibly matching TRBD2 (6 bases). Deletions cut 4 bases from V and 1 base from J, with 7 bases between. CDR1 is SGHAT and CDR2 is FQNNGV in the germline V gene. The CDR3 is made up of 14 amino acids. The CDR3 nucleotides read TGTGCCAGCAGCTCGGGACTGAACACCGGGGAGCTGTTTTTT. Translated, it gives CASSSGLNTGELFF.

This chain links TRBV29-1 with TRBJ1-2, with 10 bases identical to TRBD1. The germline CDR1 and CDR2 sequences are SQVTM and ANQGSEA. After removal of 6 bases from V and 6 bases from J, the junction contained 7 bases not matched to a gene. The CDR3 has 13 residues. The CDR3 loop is CSVAPTGGDGYTF. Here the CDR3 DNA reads TGCAGCGTGGCCCCGACAGGGGGCGATGGCTACACCTTC.

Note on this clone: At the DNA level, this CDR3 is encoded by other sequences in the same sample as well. For the CDR3, the DNA is TGCGCCAGCAGCTTGGACTTTCGGAACACCATATATTTT. Its protein product is CASSLDFRNTIYF. The gene calls are TRBV5-1 and TRBJ1-3; D unresolved. The CDR3 has 13 residues. CDR1 is SGHRS and CDR2 is YFSETQ in the germline V gene. V shed 0 bases and J shed 7 bases, with 8 bases lying between them.

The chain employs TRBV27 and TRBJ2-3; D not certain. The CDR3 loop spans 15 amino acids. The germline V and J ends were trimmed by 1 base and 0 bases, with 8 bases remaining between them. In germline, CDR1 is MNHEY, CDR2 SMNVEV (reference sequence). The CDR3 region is CASSLFAASTDTQYF. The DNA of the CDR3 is TGTGCCAGCAGTTTATTTGCGGCTAGCACAGATACGCAGTATTTT.

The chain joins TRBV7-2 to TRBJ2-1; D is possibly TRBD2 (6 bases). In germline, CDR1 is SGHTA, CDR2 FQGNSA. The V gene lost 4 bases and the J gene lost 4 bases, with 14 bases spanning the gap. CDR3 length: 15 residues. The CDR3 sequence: CASSYPGLGYNEQFF. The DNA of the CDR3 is TGTGCCAGCAGCTACCCGGGACTCGGATACAATGAGCAGTTCTTC.

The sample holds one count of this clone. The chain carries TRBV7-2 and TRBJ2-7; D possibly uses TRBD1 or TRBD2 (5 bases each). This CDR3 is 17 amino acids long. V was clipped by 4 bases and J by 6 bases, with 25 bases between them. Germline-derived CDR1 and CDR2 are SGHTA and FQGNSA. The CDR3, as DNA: TGTGCCAGCAGCTCGACCCTACGGGACGCCCGTTCGGGCGAGCAGTACTTC. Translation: CASSSTLRDARSGEQYF.

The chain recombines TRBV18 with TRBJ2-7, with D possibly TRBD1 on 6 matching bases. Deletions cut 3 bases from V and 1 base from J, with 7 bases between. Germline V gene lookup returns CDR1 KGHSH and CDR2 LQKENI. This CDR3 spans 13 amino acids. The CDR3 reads CASSPGTSYEQYF. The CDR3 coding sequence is TGTGCCAGCTCACCCGGGACATCCTACGAGCAGTACTTC.

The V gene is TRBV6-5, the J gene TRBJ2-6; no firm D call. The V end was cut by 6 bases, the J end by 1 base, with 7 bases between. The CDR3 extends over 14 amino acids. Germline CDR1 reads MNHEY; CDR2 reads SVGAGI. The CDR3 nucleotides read TGTGCCAGCAGCAGGATTTCTGGGGCCAACGTCCTGACTTTC. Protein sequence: CASSRISGANVLTF.

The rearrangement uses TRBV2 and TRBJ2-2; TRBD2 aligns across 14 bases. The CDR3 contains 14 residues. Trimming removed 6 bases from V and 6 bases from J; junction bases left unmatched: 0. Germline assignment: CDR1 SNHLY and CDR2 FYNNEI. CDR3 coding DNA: TGTGCCAGCAGGGGACTAGCGGGAGCCGGGGAGCTGTTTTTT. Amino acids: CASRGLAGAGELFF.

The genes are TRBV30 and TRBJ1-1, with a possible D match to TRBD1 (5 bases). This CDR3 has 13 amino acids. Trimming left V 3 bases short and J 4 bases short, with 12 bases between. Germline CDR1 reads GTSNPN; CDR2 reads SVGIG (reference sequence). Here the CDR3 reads CAWRGRMGTEAFF. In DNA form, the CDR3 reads TGTGCCTGGAGGGGACGGATGGGCACTGAAGCTTTCTTT. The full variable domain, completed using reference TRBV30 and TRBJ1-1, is SQTIHQWPATLVQPVGSPLSLECTVEGTSNPNLYWYRQAAGRGLQLLFYSVGIGQISSEVPQNLSASRPQDRQFILSSKKLLLSDSGFYLCAWRGRMGTEAFFGQGTRLTVV.

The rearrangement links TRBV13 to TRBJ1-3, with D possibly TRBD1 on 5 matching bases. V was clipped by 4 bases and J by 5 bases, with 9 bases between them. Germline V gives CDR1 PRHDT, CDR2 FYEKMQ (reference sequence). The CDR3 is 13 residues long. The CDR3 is CASSSRQRNTIYF. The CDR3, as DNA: TGTGCCAGCAGCTCCCGACAGCGAAACACCATATATTTT.

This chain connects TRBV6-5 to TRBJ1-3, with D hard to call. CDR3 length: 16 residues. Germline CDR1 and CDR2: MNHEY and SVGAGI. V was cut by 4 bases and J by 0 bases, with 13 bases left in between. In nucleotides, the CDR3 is TGTGCCAGCAGTTTCCGGGATACCAGCTCTGGAAACACCATATATTTT. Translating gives CASSFRDTSSGNTIYF.

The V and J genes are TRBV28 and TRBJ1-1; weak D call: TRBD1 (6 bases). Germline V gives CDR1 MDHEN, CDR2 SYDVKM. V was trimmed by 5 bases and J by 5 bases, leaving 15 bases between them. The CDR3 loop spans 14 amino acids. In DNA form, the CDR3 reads TGTGCCAGCAGTCGCATCTCAGGGGATACTGAAGCTTTCTTT. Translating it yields CASSRISGDTEAFF.

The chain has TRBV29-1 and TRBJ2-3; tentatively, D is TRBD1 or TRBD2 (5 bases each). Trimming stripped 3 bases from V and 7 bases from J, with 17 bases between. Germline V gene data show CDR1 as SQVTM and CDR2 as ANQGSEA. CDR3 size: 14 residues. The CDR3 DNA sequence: TGCAGCGTTGATTCGGGACGGACGGCAAATACGCAGTATTTT. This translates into CSVDSGRTANTQYF.

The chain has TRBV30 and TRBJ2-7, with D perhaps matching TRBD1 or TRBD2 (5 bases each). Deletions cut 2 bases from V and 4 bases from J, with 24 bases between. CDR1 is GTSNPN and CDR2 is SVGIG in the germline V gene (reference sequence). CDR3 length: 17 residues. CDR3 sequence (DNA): TGTGCCTGGAGTTTAACCACTCAGGGTCGGGGTGTATACGAGCAGTACTTC. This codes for CAWSLTTQGRGVYEQYF.

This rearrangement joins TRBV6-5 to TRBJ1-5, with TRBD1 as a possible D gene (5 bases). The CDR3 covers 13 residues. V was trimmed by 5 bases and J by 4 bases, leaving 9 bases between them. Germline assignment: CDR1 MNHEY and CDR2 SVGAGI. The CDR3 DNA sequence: TGTGCCAGCAGTGGGACTTTTAATCAGCCCCAGCATTTT. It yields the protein CASSGTFNQPQHF.

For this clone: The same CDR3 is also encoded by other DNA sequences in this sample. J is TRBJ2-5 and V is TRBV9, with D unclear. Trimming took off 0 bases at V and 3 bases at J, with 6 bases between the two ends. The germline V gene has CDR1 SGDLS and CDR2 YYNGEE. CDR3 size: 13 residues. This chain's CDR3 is CASSVAGEETQYF. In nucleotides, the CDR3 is TGTGCCAGCAGCGTAGCAGGAGAAGAGACCCAGTACTTC.

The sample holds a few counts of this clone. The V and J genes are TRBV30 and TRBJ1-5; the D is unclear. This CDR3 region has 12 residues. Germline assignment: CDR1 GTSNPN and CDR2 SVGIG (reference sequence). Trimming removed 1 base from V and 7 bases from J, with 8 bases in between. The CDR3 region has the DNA TGTGCCTGGAGTGCGACCCGGCAGCCCCAGCATTTT. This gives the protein CAWSATRQPQHF.

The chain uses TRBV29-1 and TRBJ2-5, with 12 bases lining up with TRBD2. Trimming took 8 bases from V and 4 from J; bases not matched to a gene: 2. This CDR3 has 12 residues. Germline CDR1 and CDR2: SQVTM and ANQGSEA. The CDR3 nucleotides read TGCAGCACTAGCGGGAGGCGAGAGACCCAGTACTTC. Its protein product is CSTSGRRETQYF.

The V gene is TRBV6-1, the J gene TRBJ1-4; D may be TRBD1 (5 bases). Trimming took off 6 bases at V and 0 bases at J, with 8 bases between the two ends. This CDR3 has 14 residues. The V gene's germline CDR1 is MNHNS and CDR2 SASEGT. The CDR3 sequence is CASRMGATNEKLFF. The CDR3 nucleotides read TGTGCCAGCAGGATGGGGGCAACTAATGAAAAACTGTTTTTT.

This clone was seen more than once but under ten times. The CDR3 here is CASSPGYSRHYEQYF. DNA for the CDR3: TGTGCCAGCAGCCCGGGCTATTCCAGGCACTACGAGCAGTACTTC. This chain connects TRBV16 to TRBJ2-7; the D is unclear. Trimming pared 4 bases from V and 3 bases from J, leaving 16 bases between. CDR1 and CDR2 from the germline V gene are KGHSY and FQNENV. This CDR3 spans 15 amino acids. The full variable domain, in which reference TRBV16 and TRBJ2-7 provide the parts outside the CDR3, is GEEVAQTPKHLVRGEGQKAKLYCAPIKGHSYVFWYQQVLKNEFKFLISFQNENVFDETGMPKERFSAKCLPNSPCSLEIQATKLEDSAVYFCASSPGYSRHYEQYFGPGTRLTVT.

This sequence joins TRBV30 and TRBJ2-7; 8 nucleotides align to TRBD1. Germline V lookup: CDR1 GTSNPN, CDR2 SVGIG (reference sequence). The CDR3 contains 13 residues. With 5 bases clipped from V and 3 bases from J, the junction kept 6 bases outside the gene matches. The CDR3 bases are TGTGCCTGGGGACAGGGTGTAAACTACGAGCAGTACTTC. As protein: CAWGQGVNYEQYF.

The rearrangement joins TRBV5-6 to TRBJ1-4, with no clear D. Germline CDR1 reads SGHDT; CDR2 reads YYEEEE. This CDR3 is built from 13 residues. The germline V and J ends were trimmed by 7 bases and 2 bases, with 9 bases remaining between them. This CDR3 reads CASQDGTNEKLFF. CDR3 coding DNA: TGTGCCAGCCAGGACGGGACTAATGAAAAACTGTTTTTT.

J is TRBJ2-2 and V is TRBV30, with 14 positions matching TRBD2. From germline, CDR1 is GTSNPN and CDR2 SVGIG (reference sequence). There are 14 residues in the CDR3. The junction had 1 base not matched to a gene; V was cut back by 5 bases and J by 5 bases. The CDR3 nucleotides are TGTGCCTGGGGACTAGCGGGAGGAACCGGGGAGCTGTTTTTT. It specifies CAWGLAGGTGELFF.

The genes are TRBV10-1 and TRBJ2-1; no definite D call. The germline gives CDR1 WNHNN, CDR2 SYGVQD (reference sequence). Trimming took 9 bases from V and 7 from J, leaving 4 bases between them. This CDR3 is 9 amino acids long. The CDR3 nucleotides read TGCGCCAGGGAGAATGAGCAGTTCTTC. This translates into CARENEQFF.